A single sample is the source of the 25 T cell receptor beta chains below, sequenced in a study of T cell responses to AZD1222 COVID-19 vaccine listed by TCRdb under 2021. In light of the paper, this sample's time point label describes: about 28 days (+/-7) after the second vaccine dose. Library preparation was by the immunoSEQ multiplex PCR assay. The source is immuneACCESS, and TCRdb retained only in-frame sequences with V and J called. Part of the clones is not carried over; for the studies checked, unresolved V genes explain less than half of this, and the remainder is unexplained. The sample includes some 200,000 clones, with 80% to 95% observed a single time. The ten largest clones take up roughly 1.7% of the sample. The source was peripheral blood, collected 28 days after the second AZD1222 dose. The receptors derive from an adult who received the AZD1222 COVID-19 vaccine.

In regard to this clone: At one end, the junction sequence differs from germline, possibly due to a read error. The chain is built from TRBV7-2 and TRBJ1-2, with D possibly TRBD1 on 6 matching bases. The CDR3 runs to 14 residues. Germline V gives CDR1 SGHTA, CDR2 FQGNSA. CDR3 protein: CASRLGGSNYGYTF. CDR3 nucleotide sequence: TGTGCCAGCAGATTAGGGGGGTCTAACTATGGCTACACCTTC.

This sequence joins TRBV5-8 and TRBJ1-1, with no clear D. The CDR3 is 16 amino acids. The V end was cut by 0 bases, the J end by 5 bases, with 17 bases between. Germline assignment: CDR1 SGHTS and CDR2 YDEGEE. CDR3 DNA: TGTGCCAGCAGCTTGGCCGGATGGACGCGGAGGACTGAAGCTTTCTTT. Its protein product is CASSLAGWTRRTEAFF.

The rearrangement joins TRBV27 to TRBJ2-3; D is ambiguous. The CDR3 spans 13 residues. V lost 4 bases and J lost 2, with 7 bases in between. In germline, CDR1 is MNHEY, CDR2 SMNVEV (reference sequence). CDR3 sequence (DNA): TGTGCCAGCAGTTATAAATTCACAGATACGCAGTATTTT. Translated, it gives CASSYKFTDTQYF.

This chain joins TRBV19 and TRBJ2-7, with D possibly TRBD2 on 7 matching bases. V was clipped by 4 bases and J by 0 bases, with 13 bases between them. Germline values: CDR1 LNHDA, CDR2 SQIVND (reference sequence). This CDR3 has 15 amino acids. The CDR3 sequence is CASSSPGGLSYEQYF. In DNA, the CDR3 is TGTGCCAGTAGTAGCCCCGGGGGGCTCTCCTACGAGCAGTACTTC.

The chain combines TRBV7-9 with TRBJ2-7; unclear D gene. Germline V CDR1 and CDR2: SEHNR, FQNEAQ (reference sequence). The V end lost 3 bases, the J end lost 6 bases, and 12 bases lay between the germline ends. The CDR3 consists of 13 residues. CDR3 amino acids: CASSFGINSEQYF. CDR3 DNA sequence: TGTGCCAGCAGCTTCGGAATAAACAGCGAGCAGTACTTC.

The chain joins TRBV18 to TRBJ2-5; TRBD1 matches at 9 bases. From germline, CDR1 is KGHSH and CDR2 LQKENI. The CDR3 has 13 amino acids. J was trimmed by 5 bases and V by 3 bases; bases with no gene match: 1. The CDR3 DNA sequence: TGTGCCAGCTCACCCGGGACAGGGGAGACCCAGTACTTC. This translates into CASSPGTGETQYF.

CDR3 in DNA: TGTGCCAGCAGCGCCGGGTGGAATTCACCCCTCCACTTT. Its protein is CASSAGWNSPLHF. The J gene is TRBJ1-6, the V gene TRBV11-1; D gene uncertain. Per germline, CDR1 SGHAT and CDR2 FQDESV (reference sequence). This CDR3 region has 13 residues. Trimming removed 5 bases at V and 7 bases at J, with 9 bases between.

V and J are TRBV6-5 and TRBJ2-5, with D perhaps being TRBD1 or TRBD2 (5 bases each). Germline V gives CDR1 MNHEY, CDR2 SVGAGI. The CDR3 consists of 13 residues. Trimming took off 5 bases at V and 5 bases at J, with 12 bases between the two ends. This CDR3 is CASSRTRGETQYF. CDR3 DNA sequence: TGTGCCAGCAGTCGCACTAGGGGCGAGACCCAGTACTTC.

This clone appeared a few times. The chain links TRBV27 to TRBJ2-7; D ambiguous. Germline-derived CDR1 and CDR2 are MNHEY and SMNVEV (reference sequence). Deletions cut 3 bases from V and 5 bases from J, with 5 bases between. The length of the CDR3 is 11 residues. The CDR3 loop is CASSLRNEQYF. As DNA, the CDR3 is TGTGCCAGCAGTTTGAGAAACGAGCAGTACTTC.

CDR3 nucleotide sequence: TGTGCCAGTAGTATGATGGCCCTTAGCAATCAGCCCCAGCATTTT. Protein: CASSMMALSNQPQHF. This chain connects TRBV19 to TRBJ1-5; no clear D gene. The length of the CDR3 is 15 residues. V was pared by 3 bases and J by 0 bases, with 9 bases between. Germline assignment: CDR1 LNHDA and CDR2 SQIVND (reference sequence).

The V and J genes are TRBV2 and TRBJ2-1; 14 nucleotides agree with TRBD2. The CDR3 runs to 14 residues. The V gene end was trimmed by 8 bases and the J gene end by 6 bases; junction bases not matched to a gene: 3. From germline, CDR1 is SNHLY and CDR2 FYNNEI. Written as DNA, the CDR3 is TGTGCCAGCGGCGGGACTAGCGGGGGCAATGAGCAGTTCTTC. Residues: CASGGTSGGNEQFF.

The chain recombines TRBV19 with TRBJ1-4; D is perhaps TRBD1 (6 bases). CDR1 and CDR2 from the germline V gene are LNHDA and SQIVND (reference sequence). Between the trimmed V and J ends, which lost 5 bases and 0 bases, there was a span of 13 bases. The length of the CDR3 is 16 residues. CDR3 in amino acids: CASSRRGGPTNEKLFF. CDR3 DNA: TGTGCCAGTAGTCGCAGGGGCGGTCCAACTAATGAAAAACTGTTTTTT. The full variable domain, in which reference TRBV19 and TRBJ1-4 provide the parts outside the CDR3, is DGGITQSPKYLFRKEGQNVTLSCEQNLNHDAMYWYRQDPGQGLRLIYYSQIVNDFQKGDIAEGYSVSREKKESFPLTVTSAQKNPTAFYLCASSRRGGPTNEKLFFGSGTQLSVL.

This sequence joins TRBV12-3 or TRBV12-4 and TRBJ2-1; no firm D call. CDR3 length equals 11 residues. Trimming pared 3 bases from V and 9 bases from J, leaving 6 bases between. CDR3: CASSFVAEQFF. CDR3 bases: TGTGCCAGCAGTTTCGTTGCTGAGCAGTTCTTC.

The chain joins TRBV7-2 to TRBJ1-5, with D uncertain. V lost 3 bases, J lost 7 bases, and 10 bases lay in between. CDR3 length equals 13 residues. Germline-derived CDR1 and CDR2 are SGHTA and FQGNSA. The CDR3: CASSFAVSQPQHF. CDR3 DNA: TGTGCCAGCAGCTTTGCGGTAAGCCAGCCCCAGCATTTT.

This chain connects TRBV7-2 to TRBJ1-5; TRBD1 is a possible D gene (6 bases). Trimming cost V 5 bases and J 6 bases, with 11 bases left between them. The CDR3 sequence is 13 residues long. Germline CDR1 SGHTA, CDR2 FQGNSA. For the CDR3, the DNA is TGTGCCAGCAGCATCAGGGGTGGTCAGCCCCAGCATTTT. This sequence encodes CASSIRGGQPQHF.

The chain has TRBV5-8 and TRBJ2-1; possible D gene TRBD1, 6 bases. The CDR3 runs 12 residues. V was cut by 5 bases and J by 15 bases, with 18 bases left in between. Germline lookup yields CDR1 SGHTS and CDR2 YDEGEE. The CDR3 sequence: CASRILTGSWFF. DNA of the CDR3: TGTGCCAGCAGGATATTGACAGGTTCTTGGTTCTTC.

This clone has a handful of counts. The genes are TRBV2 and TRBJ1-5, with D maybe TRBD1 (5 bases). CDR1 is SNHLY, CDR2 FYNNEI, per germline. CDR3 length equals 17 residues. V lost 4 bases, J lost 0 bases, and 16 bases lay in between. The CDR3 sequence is CASSVTPTVLSNQPQHF. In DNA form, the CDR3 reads TGTGCCAGCAGTGTCACCCCGACAGTTCTTAGCAATCAGCCCCAGCATTTT.

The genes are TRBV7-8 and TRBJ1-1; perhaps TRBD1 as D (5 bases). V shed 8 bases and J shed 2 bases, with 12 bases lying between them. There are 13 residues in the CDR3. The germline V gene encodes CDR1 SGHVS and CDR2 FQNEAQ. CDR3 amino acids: CASRITGNTEAFF. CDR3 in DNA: TGTGCCAGCCGCATTACAGGTAACACTGAAGCTTTCTTT.

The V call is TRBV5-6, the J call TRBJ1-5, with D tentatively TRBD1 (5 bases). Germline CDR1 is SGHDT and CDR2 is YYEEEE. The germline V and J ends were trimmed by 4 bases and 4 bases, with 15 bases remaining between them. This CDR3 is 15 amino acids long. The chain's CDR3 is CASSLLGARNQPQHF. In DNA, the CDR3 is TGTGCCAGCAGCCTCCTTGGGGCCCGAAATCAGCCCCAGCATTTT.

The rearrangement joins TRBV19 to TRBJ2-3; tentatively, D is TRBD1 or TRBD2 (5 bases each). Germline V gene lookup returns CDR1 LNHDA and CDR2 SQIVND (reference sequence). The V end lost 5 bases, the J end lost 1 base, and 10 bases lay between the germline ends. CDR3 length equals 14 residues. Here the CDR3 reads CASSAPGRTDTQYF. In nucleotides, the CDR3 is TGTGCCAGTAGTGCGCCGGGACGCACAGATACGCAGTATTTT.

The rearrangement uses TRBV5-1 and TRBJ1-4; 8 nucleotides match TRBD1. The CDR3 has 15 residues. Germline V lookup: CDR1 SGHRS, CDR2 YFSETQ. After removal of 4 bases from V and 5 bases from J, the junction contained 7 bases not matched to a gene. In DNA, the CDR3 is TGCGCCAGCAGCGTCAACAGGGGGAGCAATGAAAAACTGTTTTTT. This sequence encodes CASSVNRGSNEKLFF. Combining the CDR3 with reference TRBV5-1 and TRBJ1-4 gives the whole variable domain KAGVTQTPRYLIKTRGQQVTLSCSPISGHRSVSWYQQTPGQGLQFLFEYFSETQRNKGNFPGRFSGRQFSNSRSEMNVSTLELGDSALYLCASSVNRGSNEKLFFGSGTQLSVL.

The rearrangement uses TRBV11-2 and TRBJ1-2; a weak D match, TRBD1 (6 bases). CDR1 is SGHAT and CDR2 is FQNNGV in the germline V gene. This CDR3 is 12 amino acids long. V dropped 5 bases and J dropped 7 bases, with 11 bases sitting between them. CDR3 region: CASSPRRGGYTF. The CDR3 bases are TGTGCCAGCAGCCCTCGCAGGGGTGGCTACACCTTC.

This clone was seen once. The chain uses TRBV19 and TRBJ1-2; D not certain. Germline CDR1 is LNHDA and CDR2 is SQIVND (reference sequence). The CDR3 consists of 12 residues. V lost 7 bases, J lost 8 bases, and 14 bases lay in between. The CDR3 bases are TGTGCCAGTAAGAAAGATCTCGGGGGCTACACCTTC. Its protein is CASKKDLGGYTF.

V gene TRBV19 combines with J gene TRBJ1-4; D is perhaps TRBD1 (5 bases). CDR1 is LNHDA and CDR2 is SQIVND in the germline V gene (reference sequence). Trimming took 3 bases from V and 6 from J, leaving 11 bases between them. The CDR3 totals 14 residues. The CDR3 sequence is CASSIWRGHEKLFF. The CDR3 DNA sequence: TGTGCCAGTAGTATTTGGCGGGGCCATGAAAAACTGTTTTTT.

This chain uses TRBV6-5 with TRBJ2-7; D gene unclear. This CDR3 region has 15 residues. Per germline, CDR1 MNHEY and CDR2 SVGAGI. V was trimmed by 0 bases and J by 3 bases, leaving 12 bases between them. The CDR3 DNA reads TGTGCCAGCAGTTACTCGACGGTGGGGATCTACGAGCAGTACTTC. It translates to CASSYSTVGIYEQYF.